A few counts support the clone carrying this T cell receptor (beta chain). The antigen is undetermined. Germline CDR1 is SGHRS and CDR2 is YFSETQ. Trimming at V came to 5 bases and at J to 3 bases, leaving 2 bases not matched to a gene. CDR3 length equals 15 residues. In TCRdb, the RT-PCR reads were re-called with MiXCR into one record per CDR3 protein. The repertoire holds around 760,000 distinct CDR3 sequences, with about 15% as singletons. The source of the sample is a study of response to subunit inactivated influenza vaccine. Study outcomes and limitations: There was a suggestion from the authors that each seasonal influenza vaccination recruits few new T cells.

This receptor was identified in a man aged 45-60 years who received an inactivated influenza vaccine. The chain combines TRBV5-1 with TRBJ2-2, with TRBD2 matching 12 bases. The sequencing here drew on PBMCs from blood, taken 14 to 15 days before vaccination. CDR3 sequence (DNA): TGCGCCAGCAGACTAGCGGGGGGCCACACCGGGGAGCTGTTTTTT. Translating gives CASRLAGGHTGELFF.